In this sample, the clone carrying this TCR beta chain turned up a few times. What it binds is not known. V was pared by 2 bases and J by 3 bases, with 15 bases between. This CDR3 is 16 amino acids long. Germline values: CDR1 SEHNR, CDR2 FQNEAQ (reference sequence). These data are taken from a study of beta chain features in type 1 diabetes. Whole-study results and caveats: Shortening of TCRB CDR3s, moderate but significant, appeared in all four CD4+ subsets of Type 1 diabetes patients.

Isolated RNA was reverse transcribed in full, so expressed TCRB transcripts were sequenced. Using immunoSEQ multiplex PCR, the repertoire was profiled, and TCRdb retains in-frame clones only, with some absent. The sample has some 25,000 clones; 55% to 60% are singletons. Sequencing used Tregs from blood. This clonotype originated in a woman aged 18-29 years with type 1 diabetes. The V gene is TRBV7-9, the J gene TRBJ2-3; D is perhaps TRBD2 (5 bases). CDR3 coding DNA: TGTGCCAGCAGCTTATCCCGGACTTTGGGTACAGATACGCAGTATTTT. This translates into CASSLSRTLGTDTQYF.